The rows below give T cell receptor beta chains drawn from one sample of a study of T-cell reconstitution after alpha-beta-depleted transplantation in children. TCRdb reprocessed the PCR reads with MiXCR, giving one entry per CDR3 protein. The sample consists of some 8,200 distinct CDR3 sequences, 9.5% to 15% of them appearing once. Source: PBMCs, mostly from graft donor cells, taken 60 days after TCRalphabeta/CD19-depleted stem cell transplant. The source of these receptors is a patient aged 2-10 years who had a stem cell transplant for inherited bone marrow failure, so the T cells may come from the graft donor. Each CDR3 is given without its conserved first and last residue. Fields, in order: CDR3 protein, clone size, D gene, V gene. D genes are given only for firm matches. Clone size is not always given. Where it is, it says once, few, many or a class for expanded clones.

CDR3aa: ASSQDQGFDEKLF
abundance: many
d_gene: NA
v_gene: TRBV4-3

CDR3aa: ASSDGTKETQY
abundance: many
d_gene: NA
v_gene: TRBV5-1

CDR3aa: ASSPSRPQETQY
abundance: many
d_gene: NA
v_gene: TRBV5-1

CDR3aa: ASRLTGMNTEAF
abundance: many
d_gene: NA
v_gene: TRBV12-3/TRBV12-4

CDR3aa: SAGGVLGQQY
abundance: medium-sized
d_gene: NA
v_gene: TRBV29-1

CDR3aa: ASSPPAGQETQY
abundance: NA
d_gene: NA
v_gene: TRBV18

CDR3aa: ASSVGQGAGYTEAF
abundance: many
d_gene: TRBD1
v_gene: TRBV5-5

CDR3aa: ASSLTGDSYEQY
abundance: NA
d_gene: TRBD1
v_gene: TRBV19

CDR3aa: ASSYPRTSGSPHEQY
abundance: many
d_gene: TRBD2
v_gene: TRBV6-2/TRBV6-3

CDR3aa: ASSLDSGGYNEQF
abundance: many
d_gene: TRBD2
v_gene: TRBV7-2

CDR3aa: ASSYAGGWRNQPQH
abundance: NA
d_gene: NA
v_gene: TRBV6-2/TRBV6-3

CDR3aa: ASSLLAGLTDTQY
abundance: many
d_gene: TRBD2
v_gene: TRBV7-2

CDR3aa: ASSLVWRGGENIQY
abundance: many
d_gene: TRBD2
v_gene: TRBV7-9

CDR3aa: ASSSGPLLNTEAF
abundance: NA
d_gene: NA
v_gene: TRBV24-1

CDR3aa: ASSIVPGGYTGELF
abundance: many
d_gene: TRBD1
v_gene: TRBV19

CDR3aa: ASSQGDSPYEQY
abundance: many
d_gene: TRBD1
v_gene: TRBV6-5

CDR3aa: SATPGDSGNTIY
abundance: many
d_gene: NA
v_gene: TRBV20-1

CDR3aa: SATTGGGNEKLF
abundance: many
d_gene: TRBD1
v_gene: TRBV20-1

CDR3aa: ASSLVTSRRWSDTQY
abundance: NA
d_gene: TRBD2
v_gene: TRBV5-1

CDR3aa: SARDSALAGGRHEQY
abundance: many
d_gene: TRBD2
v_gene: TRBV20-1